A single sample is the source of the 25 T cell receptor beta chains below, sequenced in a study of cytomegalovirus exposure and HLA in healthy donors. It was with 60 Vbeta and 13 Jbeta primers that the PCR ran. Sequencing was performed with immunoSEQ multiplex PCR; in TCRdb, only in-frame clones are kept and a portion is missing. The sample consists of around 120,000 clones, around four fifths of them appearing once. Sequenced input: PBMCs. These receptors were taken from a boy aged 5-17 years in good health and CMV-seronegative.

The chain employs TRBV4-3 and TRBJ1-2, with 9 positions matching TRBD1. The germline V gene encodes CDR1 LGHNA and CDR2 YSLEER. With 0 bases clipped from V and 5 bases from J, the junction kept 13 bases outside the gene matches. The CDR3 runs 18 residues. The CDR3 region is CASSQDRRTPQGAYGYTF. The CDR3 DNA reads TGCGCCAGCAGCCAAGATCGGAGGACGCCACAGGGGGCATATGGCTACACCTTC.

The chain is built from TRBV30 and TRBJ1-5; 7 bases are a match to TRBD1. Losses at the gene ends were 0 bases for V and 3 bases for J; bases not matched to a gene: 2. This CDR3 region has 14 residues. Per germline, CDR1 GTSNPN and CDR2 SVGIG (reference sequence). CDR3 in amino acids: CAWSVDRDNQPQHF. DNA for the CDR3: TGTGCCTGGAGTGTTGACAGGGACAATCAGCCCCAGCATTTT. The whole variable domain, remainder taken from reference TRBV30 and TRBJ1-5, is SQTIHQWPATLVQPVGSPLSLECTVEGTSNPNLYWYRQAAGRGLQLLFYSVGIGQISSEVPQNLSASRPQDRQFILSSKKLLLSDSGFYLCAWSVDRDNQPQHFGDGTRLSIL.

The chain is built from TRBV5-4 and TRBJ1-4; D not certain. In germline, CDR1 is SGHNT, CDR2 YYREEE (reference sequence). Trimming pared 4 bases from V and 8 bases from J, leaving 9 bases between. This CDR3 is 12 amino acids long. The CDR3 is CASSLGGEKLFF. CDR3 nucleotides: TGTGCCAGCAGCCTCGGAGGGGAAAAACTGTTTTTT.

This clone was observed a handful of times. This chain joins TRBV5-6 and TRBJ2-1; D may be TRBD1 (6 bases). Per the germline V gene, CDR1 is SGHDT and CDR2 is YYEEEE. This CDR3 region has 15 residues. V lost 5 bases, J lost 2 bases, and 14 bases lay in between. CDR3 sequence (DNA): TGTGCCAGCAGTCAAACAGGGAATGCCTACAATGAGCAGTTCTTC. This translates into CASSQTGNAYNEQFF.

The CDR3 region is CSVVTSLSYEQYF. The CDR3 DNA reads as TGCAGCGTTGTTACCAGTTTATCCTACGAGCAGTACTTC. The V call is TRBV29-1, the J call TRBJ2-7, with D uncertain. V was trimmed by 4 bases and J by 1 base, leaving 11 bases between them. CDR1 is SQVTM, CDR2 ANQGSEA, per germline. The CDR3 has 13 residues.

The chain is built from TRBV11-3 and TRBJ2-5; D is unresolved. CDR3 length: 12 residues. Germline V gene data show CDR1 as SGHNT and CDR2 as YENEEA. Deletions cut 3 bases from V and 5 bases from J, with 7 bases between. CDR3 DNA: TGTGCCAGCAGCTTTTTCGGTGAGACCCAGTACTTC. It specifies CASSFFGETQYF.

This clone turned up a few times. V usage is TRBV7-2 and J usage is TRBJ2-7, with D possibly matching TRBD2 (5 bases). Trimming cost V 3 bases and J 0 bases, with 12 bases left between them. The CDR3 contains 15 residues. Germline CDR1 SGHTA, CDR2 FQGNSA. The DNA of the CDR3 is TGTGCCAGCAGCTTTCTAGCCCGATTCTCCTACGAGCAGTACTTC. Encoded protein: CASSFLARFSYEQYF.

This clone was seen a handful of times. The genes are TRBV4-1 and TRBJ2-7, with 8 bases lining up with TRBD1. This CDR3 has 14 residues. Looked up from germline, CDR1 is MGHRA and CDR2 is YSYEKL. Germline trimming cut 4 bases from V and 1 base from J; bases unmatched to any gene: 3. The DNA of the CDR3 is TGCGCCAGCAGCCTCCGACAGGGGTCCTACGAGCAGTACTTC. This codes for CASSLRQGSYEQYF.

The chain carries TRBV5-4 and TRBJ1-1; D may be TRBD1 (5 bases). Germline V gene sequence: CDR1 SGHNT, CDR2 YYREEE (reference sequence). Trimming removed 4 bases at V and 7 bases at J, with 11 bases between. This CDR3 has 12 residues. This CDR3 is CASSGVDSEAFF. The CDR3 DNA sequence: TGTGCCAGCAGCGGGGTTGACAGTGAAGCTTTCTTT. Full variable domain (missing parts from reference TRBV5-4 and TRBJ1-1): ETGVTQSPTHLIKTRGQQVTLRCSSQSGHNTVSWYQQALGQGPQFIFQYYREEENGRGNFPPRFSGLQFPNYSSELNVNALELDDSALYLCASSGVDSEAFFGQGTRLTVV.

The V gene is TRBV7-9, the J gene TRBJ2-7; 11 bases agree with TRBD1. From germline, CDR1 is SEHNR and CDR2 FQNEAQ (reference sequence). V gave up 5 bases and J gave up 3 bases; unmatched junction bases: 3. The CDR3 length is 14 residues. The CDR3 protein is CASSIGTGGYEQYF. The CDR3 DNA reads TGTGCCAGCAGCATAGGGACAGGGGGCTACGAGCAGTACTTC.

This clone was seen a few times. V is TRBV5-3 and J is TRBJ1-2; 11 bases are a match to TRBD1. TRBV5-3 is flagged as an ORF with uncertain function. The CDR3 totals 16 residues. V was clipped by 0 bases and J by 5 bases; unmatched bases: 6. CDR3 sequence reads: CARSLDGTGGLYGYTF. CDR3 nucleotide sequence: TGTGCCAGAAGCTTGGACGGGACAGGGGGTCTATATGGCTACACCTTC.

The chain combines TRBV6-1 with TRBJ2-5, with D tentatively TRBD2 (6 bases). V gave up 6 bases and J gave up 2 bases, with 13 bases separating them. In germline, CDR1 is MNHNS, CDR2 SASEGT. The CDR3 totals 14 residues. CDR3 sequence: CASRLGLLQETQYF. As DNA, the CDR3 is TGTGCCAGCAGACTGGGACTGCTACAAGAGACCCAGTACTTC.

The chain links TRBV27 to TRBJ2-7, with a weak D call TRBD2 (6 bases). The CDR3 contains 13 residues. CDR1 and CDR2 (germline): MNHEY, SMNVEV (reference sequence). V lost 8 bases and J 6 bases, leaving 17 bases between the germline ends. Here the CDR3 reads CASSVTPGGEQYF. CDR3 nucleotide sequence: TGTGCCAGCTCCGTCACGCCCGGGGGCGAGCAGTACTTC.

In the case of this clone: Distinct nucleotide sequences in the sample also encode this CDR3. The V and J genes are TRBV6-4 and TRBJ2-3; D is unclear. With 4 bases removed from V and 0 bases from J, the gap between germline ends came to 5 bases. CDR1 MRHNA and CDR2 SNTAGT come from the germline V gene. CDR3 length equals 13 residues. Written as DNA, the CDR3 is TGTGCCAGCAGTGCTACTAGCACAGATACGCAGTATTTT. Its translation is CASSATSTDTQYF.

This sequence joins TRBV6-6 and TRBJ1-5, with a weak D call TRBD1 (5 bases). Trimming pared 2 bases from V and 5 bases from J, leaving 16 bases between. The CDR3 contains 16 residues. Per germline, CDR1 MNHNY and CDR2 SVGAGI (reference sequence). The CDR3 region has the DNA TGTGCCAGCAGTTACCGCGTAGGGGTGGCCTATCAGCCCCAGCATTTT. Amino acids: CASSYRVGVAYQPQHF.

The V gene is TRBV5-6, the J gene TRBJ2-1, with D possibly TRBD2 on 5 matching bases. The V gene lost 0 bases and the J gene lost 1 base, with 11 bases spanning the gap. The CDR3 spans 16 residues. CDR1 and CDR2 from the germline V gene are SGHDT and YYEEEE. The CDR3 sequence: CASSLAPAVSYNEQFF. In nucleotides, the CDR3 is TGTGCCAGCAGCTTGGCTCCAGCGGTATCCTACAATGAGCAGTTCTTC.

In DNA form, the CDR3 reads TGTGCCAGCAGCTCCTCGACTAGTTCAATTGGCAATGAGCAGTTCTTC. Its protein is CASSSSTSSIGNEQFF. The chain links TRBV5-4 to TRBJ2-1; tentatively, D is TRBD2 (6 bases). CDR3 length: 16 residues. The V end was cut by 3 bases, the J end by 6 bases, with 19 bases between. Germline V gives CDR1 SGHNT, CDR2 YYREEE (reference sequence).

V gene TRBV4-2 combines with J gene TRBJ2-2, with a tentative D call TRBD2 (5 bases). The V gene's germline CDR1 is LGHNA and CDR2 YNFKEQ. CDR3 length: 15 amino acids. The germline V and J ends were trimmed by 0 bases and 9 bases, with 14 bases remaining between them. This chain's CDR3 is CASSQDGNSVRELFF. CDR3 sequence (DNA): TGTGCCAGCAGCCAAGATGGTAATAGCGTCAGGGAGCTGTTTTTT.

This chain joins TRBV9 and TRBJ2-5; 7 positions agree with TRBD1. With 4 bases clipped from V and 3 bases from J, the junction kept 6 bases outside the gene matches. The CDR3 totals 14 residues. The germline CDR1 and CDR2 sequences are SGDLS and YYNGEE. CDR3 nucleotide sequence: TGTGCCAGCAGCCCGCGGACAGGAGAAGAGACCCAGTACTTC. Amino acids: CASSPRTGEETQYF.

The chain recombines TRBV29-1 with TRBJ2-1; a weak D match, TRBD1 (6 bases). The CDR3 extends over 11 amino acids. V lost 4 bases to trimming and J lost 10 bases, with 11 bases between them. Germline V lookup: CDR1 SQVTM, CDR2 ANQGSEA. CDR3 region: CSVGTVGEQFF. The DNA of the CDR3 is TGCAGCGTTGGGACAGTAGGGGAGCAGTTCTTC.

The genes are TRBV28 and TRBJ2-7, with D possibly being TRBD1 (7 bases). The germline V and J ends were trimmed by 6 bases and 0 bases, with 15 bases remaining between them. The CDR3 consists of 15 residues. From germline, CDR1 is MDHEN and CDR2 SYDVKM. Here the CDR3 reads CASRKAGGSSYEQYF. The CDR3 DNA reads as TGTGCCAGCAGAAAAGCAGGGGGGAGCTCCTACGAGCAGTACTTC.

This clone was recorded a few times. The J gene is TRBJ1-1, the V gene TRBV7-9; 7 bases line up with TRBD1. The CDR3 spans 16 residues. CDR1 is SEHNR and CDR2 is FQNEAQ in the germline V gene (reference sequence). V gave up 0 bases and J gave up 0 bases; unmatched junction bases: 4. The CDR3 DNA reads TGTGCCAGCAGCTTAGCCTCACAGGGGATGAACACTGAAGCTTTCTTT. This encodes CASSLASQGMNTEAFF.

Remarks on this clone: The junction differs from germline at one of its ends, possibly a read error. The chain carries TRBV6-5 and TRBJ1-5; no clear D. The germline CDR1 and CDR2 sequences are MNHEY and SVGAGI. The CDR3 has 13 amino acids. The CDR3: CASSFGSDQPQHF. The CDR3 DNA reads TGTGCCAGCAGTTTTGGTAGCGATCAGCCCCAGCATTTT.

The chain has TRBV11-3 and TRBJ2-1; 10 positions match TRBD2. Trimming removed 5 bases from V and 4 bases from J; junction bases left unmatched: 5. This CDR3 spans 15 amino acids. Per the germline V gene, CDR1 is SGHNT and CDR2 is YENEEA. CDR3 sequence: CASSLSAGGYNEQFF. The CDR3 DNA reads TGTGCCAGCAGCCTCTCAGCGGGAGGGTACAATGAGCAGTTCTTC.

The rearrangement uses TRBV27 and TRBJ1-5; D may be TRBD1 (5 bases). Germline assignment: CDR1 MNHEY and CDR2 SMNVEV (reference sequence). V lost 6 bases, J lost 2 bases, and 14 bases lay in between. The CDR3 length is 15 residues. The DNA of the CDR3 is TGTGCCAGCAGCCCTTATCAGGGCGGCAATCAGCCCCAGCATTTT. Translating it yields CASSPYQGGNQPQHF.